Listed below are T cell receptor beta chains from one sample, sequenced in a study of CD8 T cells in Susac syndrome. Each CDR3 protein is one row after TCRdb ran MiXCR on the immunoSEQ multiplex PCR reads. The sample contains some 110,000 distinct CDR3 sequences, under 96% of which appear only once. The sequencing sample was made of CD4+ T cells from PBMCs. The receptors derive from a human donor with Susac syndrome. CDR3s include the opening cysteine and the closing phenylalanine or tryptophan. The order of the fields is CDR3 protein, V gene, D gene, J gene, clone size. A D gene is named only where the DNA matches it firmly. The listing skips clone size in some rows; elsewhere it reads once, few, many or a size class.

CDR3 protein: CASSLGGSLDEQYF
V gene: TRBV5-4
D gene: .
J gene: TRBJ2-7
clone size: .

CDR3 protein: CATSRARTEAWSPLHF
V gene: TRBV15
D gene: .
J gene: TRBJ1-6
clone size: .

CDR3 protein: CASRIPEKLFF
V gene: TRBV6-1
D gene: .
J gene: TRBJ1-4
clone size: few

CDR3 protein: CASTHEQGYEQYF
V gene: TRBV6-7
D gene: .
J gene: TRBJ2-7
clone size: once

CDR3 protein: CASSLSRTGVGYTF
V gene: TRBV27
D gene: TRBD1
J gene: TRBJ1-2
clone size: .

CDR3 protein: CASSPGGTANIQYF
V gene: TRBV18
D gene: .
J gene: TRBJ2-4
clone size: .

CDR3 protein: CAISEASGGYEQYF
V gene: TRBV10-3
D gene: TRBD2
J gene: TRBJ2-7
clone size: .

CDR3 protein: CASSHRTSEETQYF
V gene: TRBV3-1
D gene: TRBD2
J gene: TRBJ2-5
clone size: .

CDR3 protein: CASSIQRGREQYF
V gene: TRBV7-2
D gene: .
J gene: TRBJ2-7
clone size: .

CDR3 protein: CSVDSSLTDTQYF
V gene: TRBV29-1
D gene: .
J gene: TRBJ2-3
clone size: .

CDR3 protein: CASSPRGSAGAYEQYF
V gene: TRBV18
D gene: .
J gene: TRBJ2-7
clone size: .

CDR3 protein: CAWSNSGSTYEQYF
V gene: TRBV30
D gene: TRBD2
J gene: TRBJ2-7
clone size: .

CDR3 protein: CASSVEDRGTGEQFF
V gene: TRBV9
D gene: TRBD1
J gene: TRBJ2-1
clone size: .

CDR3 protein: CASSLKAGYNEQFF
V gene: TRBV5-4
D gene: .
J gene: TRBJ2-1
clone size: .

CDR3 protein: CASSPREKEQFF
V gene: TRBV19
D gene: .
J gene: TRBJ2-1
clone size: .

CDR3 protein: CASNEGATKQFF
V gene: TRBV5-1
D gene: TRBD1
J gene: TRBJ2-1
clone size: once

CDR3 protein: CASSPGGPLREQYF
V gene: TRBV18
D gene: .
J gene: TRBJ2-7
clone size: .

CDR3 protein: CASSLSVVTFGTDTQYF
V gene: TRBV27
D gene: .
J gene: TRBJ2-3
clone size: .

CDR3 protein: CASSQDRGPGIQYF
V gene: TRBV4-1
D gene: .
J gene: TRBJ2-4
clone size: once

CDR3 protein: CASSPSQSSGYGYTF
V gene: TRBV9
D gene: .
J gene: TRBJ1-2
clone size: .

CDR3 protein: CSAGGATSAREQYF
V gene: TRBV20-1
D gene: TRBD2
J gene: TRBJ2-7
clone size: once

CDR3 protein: CASSTRTNEQFF
V gene: TRBV12-3/TRBV12-4
D gene: .
J gene: TRBJ2-1
clone size: .

CDR3 protein: CATSDLKGANNEQFF
V gene: TRBV24-1
D gene: TRBD1
J gene: TRBJ2-1
clone size: .

CDR3 protein: CASSLLGADGGELFF
V gene: TRBV7-3
D gene: .
J gene: TRBJ2-2
clone size: .

CDR3 protein: CASRQTDTTYEQYF
V gene: TRBV19
D gene: .
J gene: TRBJ2-7
clone size: .

CDR3 protein: CASSSSGLSTDTQYF
V gene: TRBV7-9
D gene: TRBD2
J gene: TRBJ2-3
clone size: .

CDR3 protein: CASATDTQYF
V gene: TRBV2
D gene: .
J gene: TRBJ2-3
clone size: .

CDR3 protein: CASSPRQATNTEAFF
V gene: TRBV12-3/TRBV12-4
D gene: .
J gene: TRBJ1-1
clone size: .

CDR3 protein: CASSQEGQGNGETQYF
V gene: TRBV4-2
D gene: .
J gene: TRBJ2-5
clone size: .

CDR3 protein: CASSYPGLGETTSGKGDEQFF
V gene: TRBV6-5
D gene: TRBD2
J gene: TRBJ2-1
clone size: .

CDR3 protein: CASSHLGETQYF
V gene: TRBV3-1
D gene: .
J gene: TRBJ2-5
clone size: few

CDR3 protein: CSVIHYGYTF
V gene: TRBV29-1
D gene: .
J gene: TRBJ1-2
clone size: .

CDR3 protein: CAWSTGPRSNQPQHF
V gene: TRBV30
D gene: .
J gene: TRBJ1-5
clone size: .

CDR3 protein: CASSSGISTLETQYF
V gene: TRBV11-1
D gene: .
J gene: TRBJ2-5
clone size: .

CDR3 protein: CASSQPYTEAFF
V gene: TRBV6-2/TRBV6-3
D gene: .
J gene: TRBJ1-1
clone size: .

CDR3 protein: CASRTSGTSYNEQFF
V gene: TRBV5-4
D gene: TRBD2
J gene: TRBJ2-1
clone size: .

CDR3 protein: CSARSPPQGGYTF
V gene: TRBV20-1
D gene: .
J gene: TRBJ1-2
clone size: .

CDR3 protein: CSARPPDGADEQYF
V gene: TRBV20-1
D gene: .
J gene: TRBJ2-7
clone size: .

CDR3 protein: CASSLTSGSRDTQYF
V gene: TRBV27
D gene: TRBD2
J gene: TRBJ2-3
clone size: .

CDR3 protein: CASSLKAGVETQYF
V gene: TRBV5-1
D gene: TRBD2
J gene: TRBJ2-5
clone size: .

CDR3 protein: CASSHSPGLAGRNEQFF
V gene: TRBV3-1
D gene: TRBD2
J gene: TRBJ2-1
clone size: .

CDR3 protein: CATKVLAGTSGRFNEQFF
V gene: TRBV10-3
D gene: TRBD2
J gene: TRBJ2-1
clone size: .

CDR3 protein: CSAKPTPSYEQYF
V gene: TRBV20-1
D gene: .
J gene: TRBJ2-7
clone size: .